This T cell receptor (beta chain) is drawn from a study of cytomegalovirus exposure and HLA in healthy donors. Study observations and caveats: A later analysis linked 15,000 to 20,000 TCR beta sequences to HLA alleles at 0.05 false discovery rate. Reported performance of the classifier showed diagnosis of cytomegalovirus status with high specificity and sensitivity. Earlier analysis yielded a pattern in which most TCR beta V segments were productive about 87% or about 30% of the time.

As for this clone: The antigen is undetermined.

The germline V gene has CDR1 SEHNR and CDR2 FQNEAQ (reference sequence). The CDR3 is made up of 14 amino acids. The V end was cut by 5 bases, the J end by 7 bases, with 14 bases between. PCR amplification relied on 60 Vbeta primers (plus 13 Jbeta primers). Profiled with immunoSEQ multiplex PCR; TCRdb holds only in-frame clones, not every one. There are around 150,000 clones in the sample; about 80% occur only once, and about 9.7% lies in the top ten. This chain connects TRBV7-9 to TRBJ2-2; a possible D gene is TRBD1 (6 bases). The receptor's source is a man younger than 35 in good health and CMV-seropositive. The sample consisted of PBMCs. The CDR3 reads CASSINRVVGELFF. In DNA form, the CDR3 reads TGTGCCAGCAGCATTAACAGGGTTGTCGGGGAGCTGTTTTTT. Based on the CDR3 plus reference TRBV7-9 and TRBJ2-2, the full variable domain is DTGVSQNPRHKITKRGQNVTFRCDPISEHNRLYWYRQTLGQGPEFLTYFQNEAQLEKSRLLSDRFSAERPKGSFSTLEIQRTEQGDSAMYLCASSINRVVGELFFGEGSRLTVL.